This T cell receptor beta chain is drawn from a study of PD-L1 blockade in urothelial cancer. Study information: Blood analysis took place 3 weeks (second dose) and 6 weeks after treatment start.

This CDR3 has 11 amino acids. Germline CDR1 GTSNPN, CDR2 SVGIG (reference sequence). V lost 2 bases and J 5 bases, leaving 4 bases between the germline ends. This table comes from immunoSEQ multiplex PCR, and its TCRdb copy is limited to in-frame clones, with some not included. The sample consists of under 90,000 clones, 90% to 95% of them appearing once. This clone has only one observation. The receptor comes from a man between 60 and 75 years old with urothelial cancer. Sequenced here: PBMCs, sampled around atezolizumab (anti-PD-L1) treatment. The chain combines TRBV30 with TRBJ2-1; no clear D gene. In DNA, the CDR3 is TGTGCCTGGAGTCCGGACAATGAGCAGTTCTTC. Translating it yields CAWSPDNEQFF.